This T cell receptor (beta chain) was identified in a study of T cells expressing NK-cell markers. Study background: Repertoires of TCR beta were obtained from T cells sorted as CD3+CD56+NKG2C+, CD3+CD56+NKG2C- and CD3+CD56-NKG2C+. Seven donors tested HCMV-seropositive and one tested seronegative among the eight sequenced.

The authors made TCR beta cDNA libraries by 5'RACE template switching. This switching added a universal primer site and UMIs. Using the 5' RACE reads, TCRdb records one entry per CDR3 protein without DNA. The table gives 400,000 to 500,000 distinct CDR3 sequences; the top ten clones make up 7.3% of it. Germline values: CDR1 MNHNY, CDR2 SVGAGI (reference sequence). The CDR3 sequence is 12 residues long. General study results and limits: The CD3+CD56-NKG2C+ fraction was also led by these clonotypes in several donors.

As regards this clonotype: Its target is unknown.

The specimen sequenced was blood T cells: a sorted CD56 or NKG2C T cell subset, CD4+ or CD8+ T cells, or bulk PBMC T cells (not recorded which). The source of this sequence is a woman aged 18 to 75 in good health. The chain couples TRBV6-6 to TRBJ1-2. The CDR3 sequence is CASRDETYGYTF.